The clone carrying this TCR beta chain came up many times. Its antigen remains unidentified. Trimming removed 4 bases from V and 6 bases from J, with 17 bases in between. CDR1 is SQVTM and CDR2 is ANQGSEA in the germline V gene. The CDR3 is 14 residues long. The data are from a study of identical twins. Whole-study findings and limits: Compared with unrelated sharing, twin-shared out-of-frame alpha sequences had more low-probability sequences. The study found weaker excess twin sharing in beta out-of-frame sequences. Insertions ran lower in abundant cord blood beta clonotypes, though not in memory repertoires.

TCRdb reanalysed the 5' RACE reads using MiXCR and keeps one entry per CDR3 protein. The sample holds some 330,000 distinct CDR3 sequences, approximately 9.1% seen once. Input material: naive T cells sorted from blood. The chain recombines TRBV29-1 with TRBJ2-3; the D gene is possibly TRBD2 (5 bases). This clonotype was sampled from a woman aged 45-60 years in good health. The CDR3 sequence: CSVGGGLNADTQYF. The CDR3 nucleotides are TGCAGCGTTGGAGGCGGGCTCAACGCGGATACGCAGTATTTT.